Following are 26 T cell receptor beta chains from one sample sequenced in a study of T-cell memory formation after mild COVID-19. A single record per CDR3 protein comes from TCRdb applying MiXCR to the 5' RACE reads. There are fewer than 250,000 distinct CDR3 sequences in the sample; around 25% occur only once, and 10% to 12% lies in the top ten. The sample consisted of PBMCs or a T cell subset sorted from them (not recorded which). The receptors were gathered from an adult woman who had mild COVID-19 (a few samples of this study predate the infection). Cell type and time point are not known.

This clonotype was seen a handful of times. This chain joins TRBV27 and TRBJ1-2; 7 positions agree with TRBD1. The length of the CDR3 is 14 residues. V trimming: 4 bases; J trimming: 5 bases; junction bases outside the gene matches: 7. CDR1 is MNHEY, CDR2 SMNVEV, per germline (reference sequence). CDR3: CASSSRGSSYGYTF. CDR3 bases: TGTGCCAGCAGTTCCAGGGGGTCTAGTTATGGCTACACCTTC.

The chain joins TRBV6-5 to TRBJ1-1; maybe TRBD1 (5 bases). There are 15 residues in the CDR3. Trimming pared 5 bases from V and 1 base from J, leaving 14 bases between. The germline V gene encodes CDR1 MNHEY and CDR2 SVGAGI. The CDR3, as DNA: TGTGCCAGCAGTGAGTTTAGGGGATCGAACACTGAAGCTTTCTTT. This codes for CASSEFRGSNTEAFF.

This clonotype was found a few times. J is TRBJ2-1 and V is TRBV7-9, with 9 bases matching TRBD2. The germline CDR1 and CDR2 sequences are SEHNR and FQNEAQ (reference sequence). J was trimmed by 5 bases and V by 3 bases; bases with no gene match: 2. This CDR3 has 14 residues. The CDR3 DNA sequence: TGTGCCAGCAGCTTGACTAGCGGTAACAATGAGCAGTTCTTC. Protein product: CASSLTSGNNEQFF.

This clonotype was seen a few times. The gene calls are TRBV4-3 and TRBJ2-7; D is ambiguous. Germline CDR1 and CDR2: LGHNA and YSLEER. The CDR3 runs to 14 residues. Trimming removed 6 bases at V and 5 bases at J, with 17 bases between. The CDR3 is CASSRGVGYDEQYF. DNA for the CDR3: TGCGCCAGCAGTCGCGGAGTGGGTTACGACGAGCAGTACTTC.

This chain uses TRBV12-3 or TRBV12-4 with TRBJ2-4; no definite D call. V lost 3 bases to trimming and J lost 7 bases, with 13 bases between them. The CDR3 consists of 14 residues. In nucleotides, the CDR3 is TGTGCCAGCAGTTTTTATCCGACTGGGAACATTCAGTACTTC. Residues: CASSFYPTGNIQYF.

This clonotype was counted a few times. The CDR3 DNA sequence: TGTGCCAGCAGCTCGGACATCCTTAATGGCTACACCTTC. The encoded protein is CASSSDILNGYTF. This chain joins TRBV7-9 and TRBJ1-2, with D maybe TRBD1 (5 bases). Per the germline V gene, CDR1 is SEHNR and CDR2 is FQNEAQ (reference sequence). CDR3 length: 13 amino acids. V lost 4 bases and J 6 bases, leaving 12 bases between the germline ends. Full variable domain (remainder filled in from reference TRBV7-9 and TRBJ1-2): DTGVSQNPRHKITKRGQNVTFRCDPISEHNRLYWYRQTLGQGPEFLTYFQNEAQLEKSRLLSDRFSAERPKGSFSTLEIQRTEQGDSAMYLCASSSDILNGYTFGSGTRLTVV.

This clonotype was seen only a few times. The V and J genes are TRBV12-3 or TRBV12-4 and TRBJ2-6; D gene ambiguous. This CDR3 has 17 amino acids. V was pared by 2 bases and J by 0 bases, with 11 bases between. For the CDR3, the DNA is TGTGCCAGCAGTTTAACCGGGCTTGGCTCTGGGGCCAACGTCCTGACTTTC. Protein: CASSLTGLGSGANVLTF.

This rearrangement joins TRBV18 to TRBJ2-2, with D uncertain. V was clipped by 1 base and J by 0 bases, with 9 bases between them. CDR3 length equals 16 residues. From germline, CDR1 is KGHSH and CDR2 LQKENI. CDR3 coding DNA: TGTGCCAGCTCACCACTGGGCGCCCCGAACACCGGGGAGCTGTTTTTT. This codes for CASSPLGAPNTGELFF.

The gene calls are TRBV9 and TRBJ2-1; D unclear. Germline-derived CDR1 and CDR2 are SGDLS and YYNGEE. Trimming pared 3 bases from V and 0 bases from J, leaving 16 bases between. The CDR3 is made up of 17 amino acids. CDR3 residues: CASSASLTLSSYNEQFF. CDR3 nucleotide sequence: TGTGCCAGCAGCGCCAGCCTAACACTTAGCTCCTACAATGAGCAGTTCTTC.

This clonotype was counted a few times. This rearrangement joins TRBV12-3 or TRBV12-4 to TRBJ2-5; D perhaps matches TRBD2 (5 bases). V was cut by 7 bases and J by 3 bases, with 15 bases left in between. This CDR3 has 14 amino acids. CDR3 loop: CASTKGPREETQYF. CDR3 nucleotide sequence: TGTGCCAGCACCAAAGGCCCGAGGGAAGAGACCCAGTACTTC.

This chain connects TRBV6-2 or TRBV6-3 to TRBJ1-2; 7 bases fit TRBD1. V lost 6 bases to trimming and J lost 5 bases; unmatched junction nucleotides: 3. Germline-derived CDR1 and CDR2 are MNHEY and SVGEGT. The CDR3 sequence is 12 residues long. DNA for the CDR3: TGTGCCAGCAGCGGACAGGTTTATGGCTACACCTTC. Translating it yields CASSGQVYGYTF.

The table lists this clonotype with many counts. CDR3 protein: CASKILAGGIDEQFF. In nucleotides, the CDR3 is TGTGCCAGTAAAATCCTAGCGGGGGGGATTGATGAGCAGTTCTTC. The rearrangement links TRBV19 to TRBJ2-1, with 12 bases identical to TRBD2. The length of the CDR3 is 15 residues. With 7 bases clipped from V and 8 bases from J, the junction kept 9 bases outside the gene matches. Germline assignment: CDR1 LNHDA and CDR2 SQIVND (reference sequence).

The gene calls are TRBV21-1 and TRBJ2-7; the tabulated D call, TRBD1, remains unverified against the DNA. TRBV21-1 is classified as a pseudogene. The CDR3 extends over 17 amino acids. CDR3 region: CASSSLKRQAASYEQYF. CDR3 nucleotide sequence: TGTGCCAGCAGCTCCCTAAAACGACAGGCCGCCTCCTACGAGCAGTACTTC.

This clonotype showed up just a few times. The chain couples TRBV20-1 to TRBJ2-5, with 9 nucleotides matching TRBD2. The germline gives CDR1 DFQATT, CDR2 SNEGSKA (reference sequence). CDR3 length: 14 amino acids. Trimming at V came to 1 base and at J to 2 bases, leaving 2 bases not matched to a gene. CDR3 sequence: CSARGTSAQETQYF. CDR3 sequence (DNA): TGCAGTGCTAGAGGGACTAGCGCTCAAGAGACCCAGTACTTC.

This clonotype was seen a handful of times. This rearrangement joins TRBV4-2 to TRBJ1-6; a weak D match, TRBD1 (6 bases). The germline gives CDR1 LGHNA, CDR2 YNFKEQ. The CDR3 consists of 16 residues. Trimming shortened V by 1 base and J by 7 bases, and 14 bases separated the two germline ends. CDR3 in DNA: TGTGCCAGCAGCCAAGTTCTGACAGGTCCGAATTCACCCCTCCACTTT. Its protein product is CASSQVLTGPNSPLHF.

The sample holds a few counts of this clonotype. DNA for the CDR3: TGTGCCAGCAGCTTAAGAAAGCGCCAGTCCTACAATGAGCAGTTCTTC. It translates to CASSLRKRQSYNEQFF. The rearrangement uses TRBV7-3 and TRBJ2-1; D is undetermined. CDR1 and CDR2 (germline): SGHTA, FQGTGA. V was shortened by 1 base and J by 1 base, with 11 bases between the two germline ends. This CDR3 contains 16 residues.

There are a few counts of this clonotype. The chain is built from TRBV20-1 and TRBJ1-6; tentatively, D is TRBD1 (5 bases). The CDR3 has 15 amino acids. V gave up 2 bases and J gave up 5 bases, with 13 bases separating them. The germline CDR1 and CDR2 sequences are DFQATT and SNEGSKA (reference sequence). The chain's CDR3 is CSARIPGPDNSPLHF. The DNA for the CDR3 is TGCAGTGCTAGAATCCCGGGACCGGATAATTCACCCCTCCACTTT.

The CDR3 reads CASSQGSSGNTIYF. As DNA, the CDR3 is TGTGCCAGCAGCCAAGGGAGCTCTGGAAACACCATATATTTT. The chain recombines TRBV14 with TRBJ1-3; D is undetermined. Trimming took 1 base from V and 0 from J, leaving 4 bases between them. Germline CDR1 SGHDN, CDR2 FVKESK. This CDR3 spans 14 amino acids.

This clonotype was seen a single time. The chain employs TRBV6-6 and TRBJ2-5; tentative D call: TRBD2 (5 bases). Trimming stripped 5 bases from V and 2 bases from J, with 15 bases between. The CDR3 loop spans 15 amino acids. The germline CDR1 and CDR2 sequences are MNHNY and SVGAGI (reference sequence). CDR3 in amino acids: CASSKRDSIQETQYF. CDR3 sequence (DNA): TGTGCCAGCAGTAAACGGGATTCAATTCAAGAGACCCAGTACTTC.

CDR3 amino acids: CASSQYQNYEQYF. Written as DNA, the CDR3 is TGCGCCAGCAGCCAATACCAGAACTACGAGCAGTACTTC. V and J are TRBV4-1 and TRBJ2-7; D is ambiguous. Trimming pared 2 bases from V and 3 bases from J, leaving 8 bases between. The CDR3 is 13 amino acids. Germline V gene lookup returns CDR1 MGHRA and CDR2 YSYEKL.

This clonotype has only a few counts. J is TRBJ2-7 and V is TRBV5-1; TRBD2 matches 7 bases. Germline values: CDR1 SGHRS, CDR2 YFSETQ. The CDR3 runs 14 residues. Trimming removed 4 bases from V and 5 bases from J; junction bases left unmatched: 9. This CDR3 reads CASSRTSASHEQYF. CDR3 nucleotide sequence: TGCGCCAGCAGCAGAACTAGCGCCAGCCACGAGCAGTACTTC.

The chain carries TRBV9 and TRBJ1-1; D remains unclear. Per the germline V gene, CDR1 is SGDLS and CDR2 is YYNGEE. V lost 0 bases and J 13 bases, leaving 16 bases between the germline ends. The CDR3 has 13 residues. CDR3 DNA sequence: TGTGCCAGCAGCGTAGCTCAAGGGCAGGATGTTTTCTTT. This codes for CASSVAQGQDVFF.

This clonotype was seen more than once but under ten times. The V and J genes are TRBV29-1 and TRBJ1-2, with TRBD1 identical over 7 bases. The CDR3 is 10 residues long. CDR1 and CDR2 (germline): SQVTM, ANQGSEA. Trimming cost V 3 bases and J 14 bases; bases outside gene matches: 6. This chain's CDR3 is CSVDPRDSTF. DNA of the CDR3: TGCAGCGTTGACCCCCGGGACAGTACCTTC. The full variable domain, completed using reference TRBV29-1 and TRBJ1-2, is SAVISQKPSRDICQRGTSLTIQCQVDSQVTMMFWYRQQPGQSLTLIATANQGSEATYESGFVIDKFPISRPNLTFSTLTVSNMSPEDSSIYLCSVDPRDSTFGSGTRLTVV.

This clonotype was counted only a few times. This chain uses TRBV5-1 with TRBJ2-5; 8 bases align to TRBD2. The junction had 10 bases not matched to a gene; V was cut back by 2 bases and J by 4 bases. The CDR3 totals 16 residues. Germline CDR1 SGHRS, CDR2 YFSETQ. The chain's CDR3 is CASSLPAGLAGETQYF. The CDR3 coding sequence is TGCGCCAGCAGCTTACCCGCAGGACTAGCAGGAGAGACCCAGTACTTC.

A single count supports this clonotype. The V call is TRBV20-1, the J call TRBJ2-1; tentatively, D is TRBD2 (7 bases). This CDR3 is built from 16 residues. Per germline, CDR1 DFQATT and CDR2 SNEGSKA (reference sequence). The V end lost 1 base, the J end lost 3 bases, and 16 bases lay between the germline ends. CDR3: CSARGRGPWVYNEQFF. DNA of the CDR3: TGCAGTGCTAGAGGGCGGGGGCCTTGGGTCTACAATGAGCAGTTCTTC.

This clonotype has just a few counts. CDR3 region: CSARQGGGTDTQYF. The DNA of the CDR3 is TGCAGTGCTAGACAGGGCGGGGGCACAGATACGCAGTATTTT. The chain has TRBV20-1 and TRBJ2-3, with D perhaps matching TRBD2 (6 bases). The CDR3 runs 14 residues. Trimming cost V 2 bases and J 1 base, with 10 bases left between them. Germline loops: CDR1 DFQATT, CDR2 SNEGSKA (reference sequence).